This T cell receptor (beta chain) appears in the sequencing data of a study of early T cells in non-severe SARS-CoV-2 infection. The CDR3 length is 13 residues. The junction had 3 bases not matched to a gene; V was cut back by 4 bases and J by 0 bases. Germline CDR1 and CDR2: SQVTM and ANQGSEA. Study-level results: Anti-spike CD8 responses were favored in VDJdb matching, and private and CD4 specificities were missed.

Individual cDNA molecules each received unique molecular identifiers attached to them. Via MiXCR, TCRdb re-called the 5' RACE reads, giving one row per CDR3 protein. The sample lists approximately 70,000 distinct CDR3 sequences; 9.5% to 12% were seen once. This clonotype was counted a few times. What it recognizes is unknown. Material: whole blood, obtained at baseline. This chain links TRBV29-1 with TRBJ2-7; 7 nucleotides line up with TRBD1. This sequence originates from an adult who was a healthcare worker with PCR-confirmed SARS-CoV-2 infection or an uninfected control (not recorded which). The CDR3 sequence: CSVAGTASYEQYF. The CDR3 DNA is TGCAGCGTTGCCGGGACAGCCTCCTACGAGCAGTACTTC.